These T cell receptor beta chains were read from a single sample in a study of T cell responses to AZD1222 COVID-19 vaccine. Sequencing used immunoSEQ multiplex PCR; TCRdb keeps in-frame clones, though not all of them. The repertoire has 100,000 to 150,000 clones, roughly 86% of them found once; the top ten carry about 10%. The source was peripheral blood, collected on day 0 of AZD1222 vaccination. Receptors originate from an adult in good health. The CDR3 runs from the conserved cysteine through the conserved F or W. Each record gives: V gene, D gene, clone size, J gene, CDR3 protein, CDR3 DNA. The D gene is left open where the match is weak. Only part of the rows carry a size: once, few, many, or a class if the clone is expanded.

v_gene: TRBV9
d_gene: NA
abundance: NA
j_gene: TRBJ1-3
CDR3aa: CASSAGRDISGNTIYF
CDR3nt: TGTGCCAGCAGCGCTGGGCGGGACATTTCTGGAAACACCATATATTTT

v_gene: TRBV30
d_gene: NA
abundance: NA
j_gene: TRBJ1-4
CDR3aa: CAWSVLTVGEKLFF
CDR3nt: TGTGCCTGGAGTGTACTGACAGTCGGTGAAAAACTGTTTTTT

v_gene: TRBV2
d_gene: NA
abundance: NA
j_gene: TRBJ2-7
CDR3aa: CASRARATYEQYF
CDR3nt: TGTGCCAGCAGGGCCCGGGCTACCTACGAGCAGTACTTC

v_gene: TRBV28
d_gene: NA
abundance: NA
j_gene: TRBJ2-6
CDR3aa: CASAGNRALSGANVLTF
CDR3nt: TGTGCCAGCGCGGGCAACAGAGCCCTCTCTGGGGCCAACGTCCTGACTTTC

v_gene: TRBV5-6
d_gene: NA
abundance: NA
j_gene: TRBJ2-7
CDR3aa: CASSLQGGVEQYF
CDR3nt: TGTGCCAGCAGCTTACAGGGAGGAGTTGAGCAGTACTTC

v_gene: TRBV27
d_gene: NA
abundance: NA
j_gene: TRBJ2-1
CDR3aa: CASSLSGGASYNEQFF
CDR3nt: TGTGCCAGCAGTTTATCTGGCGGGGCCTCCTACAATGAGCAGTTCTTC

v_gene: TRBV9
d_gene: NA
abundance: NA
j_gene: TRBJ2-5
CDR3aa: CASSVGVGETQYF
CDR3nt: TGTGCCAGCAGCGTAGGGGTGGGGGAGACCCAGTACTTC

v_gene: TRBV11-2
d_gene: TRBD1
abundance: NA
j_gene: TRBJ2-3
CDR3aa: CASSPRGQGLPDTQYF
CDR3nt: TGTGCCAGCAGCCCCAGGGGACAGGGTCTCCCAGATACGCAGTATTTT

v_gene: TRBV15
d_gene: NA
abundance: NA
j_gene: TRBJ1-1
CDR3aa: CATSRDGNTEAFF
CDR3nt: TGTGCCACCAGCAGAGATGGGAACACTGAAGCTTTCTTT

v_gene: TRBV9
d_gene: NA
abundance: once
j_gene: TRBJ2-5
CDR3aa: CASSVPGRETQYF
CDR3nt: TGTGCCAGCAGCGTACCAGGGAGGGAGACCCAGTACTTC

v_gene: TRBV6-5
d_gene: NA
abundance: NA
j_gene: TRBJ1-5
CDR3aa: CASSYSSQANQPQHF
CDR3nt: TGTGCCAGCAGTTACTCGAGCCAGGCGAATCAGCCCCAGCATTTT

v_gene: TRBV2
d_gene: NA
abundance: NA
j_gene: TRBJ2-7
CDR3aa: CASSVRISYEQYF
CDR3nt: TGTGCCAGCAGTGTTCGGATCTCCTACGAGCAGTACTTC

v_gene: TRBV5-1
d_gene: NA
abundance: once
j_gene: TRBJ2-2
CDR3aa: CASSLASRGNTGELFF
CDR3nt: TGCGCCAGCAGCTTGGCCTCCAGGGGGAACACCGGGGAGCTGTTTTTT

v_gene: TRBV9
d_gene: TRBD2
abundance: once
j_gene: TRBJ2-7
CDR3aa: CASSVTSGGPFDYEQYF
CDR3nt: TGTGCCAGCAGCGTTACTAGCGGGGGGCCATTCGACTACGAGCAGTACTTC

v_gene: TRBV11-1
d_gene: NA
abundance: once
j_gene: TRBJ2-1
CDR3aa: CATSRGVSYNEQFF
CDR3nt: TGTGCCACGAGCCGAGGGGTCTCCTACAATGAGCAGTTCTTC

v_gene: TRBV5-1
d_gene: NA
abundance: NA
j_gene: TRBJ2-5
CDR3aa: CASSLGGGETQYF
CDR3nt: TGCGCCAGCAGCTTGGGAGGGGGGGAGACCCAGTACTTC

v_gene: TRBV27
d_gene: TRBD1
abundance: NA
j_gene: TRBJ2-7
CDR3aa: CASGNRGSYEQYF
CDR3nt: TGTGCCAGCGGAAACAGGGGCTCCTACGAGCAGTACTTC

v_gene: TRBV10-3
d_gene: TRBD1
abundance: NA
j_gene: TRBJ1-4
CDR3aa: CATLSRDRGGKGEKLFF
CDR3nt: TGTGCCACTCTTTCCCGGGACAGGGGAGGTAAGGGTGAAAAACTGTTTTTT

v_gene: TRBV5-1
d_gene: NA
abundance: NA
j_gene: TRBJ2-2
CDR3aa: CASSLPVANTGELFF
CDR3nt: TGCGCCAGCAGCTTGCCAGTCGCGAACACCGGGGAGCTGTTTTTT

v_gene: TRBV30
d_gene: NA
abundance: NA
j_gene: TRBJ1-1
CDR3aa: CAWLSPDYRAEAFF
CDR3nt: TGTGCCTGGTTAAGTCCGGATTATCGGGCTGAAGCTTTCTTT

v_gene: TRBV15
d_gene: NA
abundance: NA
j_gene: TRBJ2-5
CDR3aa: CATSREGSSSTGQETQYF
CDR3nt: TGTGCCACCAGCAGAGAGGGGTCCTCCTCTACGGGACAAGAGACCCAGTACTTC

v_gene: TRBV5-6
d_gene: TRBD1
abundance: once
j_gene: TRBJ2-5
CDR3aa: CASSFEDRGYQETQYF
CDR3nt: TGTGCCAGCAGCTTTGAGGACAGGGGGTACCAAGAGACCCAGTACTTC

v_gene: TRBV19
d_gene: TRBD2
abundance: once
j_gene: TRBJ2-1
CDR3aa: CASRTNFLAGTYNEQFF
CDR3nt: TGTGCCAGTAGAACCAACTTCCTAGCGGGGACCTACAATGAGCAGTTCTTC

v_gene: TRBV7-8
d_gene: TRBD1
abundance: NA
j_gene: TRBJ2-7
CDR3aa: CASSLGTGGIYEQYF
CDR3nt: TGTGCCAGCAGCTTAGGGACAGGGGGCATTTACGAGCAGTACTTC

v_gene: TRBV28
d_gene: NA
abundance: once
j_gene: TRBJ2-3
CDR3aa: CASSFGGTDTQYF
CDR3nt: TGTGCCAGCAGTTTCGGCGGCACAGATACGCAGTATTTT

v_gene: TRBV2
d_gene: TRBD1
abundance: NA
j_gene: TRBJ2-3
CDR3aa: CASRDPGQGTDTQYF
CDR3nt: TGTGCCAGCAGGGACCCGGGACAGGGGACAGATACGCAGTATTTT

v_gene: TRBV5-4
d_gene: TRBD1
abundance: once
j_gene: TRBJ2-2
CDR3aa: CASSPETGTGGDGELFF
CDR3nt: TGTGCCAGCAGCCCTGAAACCGGGACAGGGGGCGACGGGGAGCTGTTTTTT

v_gene: TRBV19
d_gene: NA
abundance: NA
j_gene: TRBJ1-1
CDR3aa: CASSYPTLTEAFF
CDR3nt: TGTGCCAGTAGTTACCCGACCCTCACTGAAGCTTTCTTT

v_gene: TRBV29-1
d_gene: NA
abundance: NA
j_gene: TRBJ2-2
CDR3aa: CSVDRGGTGELFF
CDR3nt: TGCAGCGTTGACAGGGGGGGTACCGGGGAGCTGTTTTTT

v_gene: TRBV15
d_gene: NA
abundance: NA
j_gene: TRBJ1-3
CDR3aa: CATSRGGGGDTIYF
CDR3nt: TGTGCCACCAGCAGAGGAGGAGGGGGAGACACCATATATTTT

v_gene: TRBV9
d_gene: TRBD2
abundance: once
j_gene: TRBJ2-2
CDR3aa: CASSLWTSGGTGELFF
CDR3nt: TGTGCCAGCAGCCTTTGGACTAGCGGGGGCACCGGGGAGCTGTTTTTT

v_gene: TRBV7-9
d_gene: NA
abundance: NA
j_gene: TRBJ1-6
CDR3aa: CASSLGAGDGDSPLHF
CDR3nt: TGTGCCAGCAGCTTAGGGGCAGGGGATGGTGATTCACCCCTCCACTTT

v_gene: TRBV7-2
d_gene: NA
abundance: once
j_gene: TRBJ2-1
CDR3aa: CASSLPGLNEQFF
CDR3nt: TGTGCCAGCAGCTTACCAGGGTTGAATGAGCAGTTCTTC

v_gene: TRBV3-1/TRBV3-2
d_gene: NA
abundance: NA
j_gene: TRBJ2-7
CDR3aa: CASSQAGWYEQYF
CDR3nt: TGTGCCAGCAGCCAGGCGGGGTGGTACGAGCAGTACTTC

v_gene: TRBV7-9
d_gene: TRBD2
abundance: NA
j_gene: TRBJ2-1
CDR3aa: CASSLSLAGSYNEQFF
CDR3nt: TGTGCCAGCAGCTTATCCCTAGCGGGCTCCTACAATGAGCAGTTCTTC

v_gene: TRBV30
d_gene: TRBD1
abundance: NA
j_gene: TRBJ2-3
CDR3aa: CAWSPGTGWPDTQYF
CDR3nt: TGTGCCTGGAGTCCCGGGACAGGGTGGCCAGATACGCAGTATTTT

v_gene: TRBV27
d_gene: NA
abundance: NA
j_gene: TRBJ2-7
CDR3aa: CASSLSVRSYEQYF
CDR3nt: TGTGCCAGCAGTTTATCGGTCAGATCCTACGAGCAGTACTTC

v_gene: TRBV5-1
d_gene: NA
abundance: NA
j_gene: TRBJ2-1
CDR3aa: CASSPRERRDNEQFF
CDR3nt: TGCGCCAGCAGCCCCCGGGAGAGGAGGGACAATGAGCAGTTCTTC

v_gene: TRBV28
d_gene: TRBD1
abundance: NA
j_gene: TRBJ2-7
CDR3aa: CASSFPPGQGYEQYF
CDR3nt: TGTGCCAGCAGTTTCCCCCCGGGACAGGGCTACGAGCAGTACTTC

v_gene: TRBV24-1
d_gene: TRBD2
abundance: NA
j_gene: TRBJ2-7
CDR3aa: CATSDPTSGSNNEQYF
CDR3nt: TGTGCCACCAGTGACCCTACTAGCGGGAGTAATAACGAGCAGTACTTC

v_gene: TRBV28
d_gene: NA
abundance: NA
j_gene: TRBJ1-5
CDR3aa: CASSLYGGGNQPQHF
CDR3nt: TGTGCCAGCAGTTTATATGGGGGAGGCAATCAGCCCCAGCATTTT

v_gene: TRBV5-1
d_gene: NA
abundance: NA
j_gene: TRBJ1-1
CDR3aa: CASSLISVTEAFF
CDR3nt: TGCGCCAGCAGCTTGATCTCGGTCACTGAAGCTTTCTTT

v_gene: TRBV7-9
d_gene: NA
abundance: NA
j_gene: TRBJ1-5
CDR3aa: CASSSSSIRGQPQHF
CDR3nt: TGTGCCAGCAGCTCATCGAGCATCCGTGGTCAGCCCCAGCATTTT

v_gene: TRBV30
d_gene: NA
abundance: NA
j_gene: TRBJ1-6
CDR3aa: CAWSVQGPRPNSPLHF
CDR3nt: TGTGCCTGGAGTGTACAGGGACCGAGACCAAATTCACCCCTCCACTTT

v_gene: TRBV7-2
d_gene: TRBD1
abundance: NA
j_gene: TRBJ2-4
CDR3aa: CASSPDRGQLNIQYF
CDR3nt: TGTGCCAGCAGCCCAGACAGGGGGCAGCTAAACATTCAGTACTTC

v_gene: TRBV7-2
d_gene: NA
abundance: NA
j_gene: TRBJ2-7
CDR3aa: CASSPGLPVYEQYF
CDR3nt: TGTGCCAGCAGCCCAGGACTCCCCGTCTACGAGCAGTACTTC

v_gene: TRBV5-1
d_gene: NA
abundance: NA
j_gene: TRBJ1-4
CDR3aa: CASSSDGGSYEKLFF
CDR3nt: TGCGCCAGCAGCTCGGACGGGGGGAGTTATGAAAAACTGTTTTTT

v_gene: TRBV29-1
d_gene: NA
abundance: NA
j_gene: TRBJ2-5
CDR3aa: CSVEVVQRETQYF
CDR3nt: TGCAGCGTTGAAGTGGTACAGAGGGAGACCCAGTACTTC

v_gene: TRBV10-3
d_gene: NA
abundance: NA
j_gene: TRBJ1-2
CDR3aa: CAINENWGSNYGYTF
CDR3nt: TGTGCCATTAACGAGAATTGGGGATCTAACTATGGCTACACCTTC

v_gene: TRBV24-1
d_gene: TRBD1
abundance: NA
j_gene: TRBJ2-3
CDR3aa: CATSVTGADTQYF
CDR3nt: TGTGCCACCAGTGTTACAGGGGCAGATACGCAGTATTTT

v_gene: TRBV5-1
d_gene: TRBD1
abundance: once
j_gene: TRBJ1-4
CDR3aa: CASSSPGQDEKLFF
CDR3nt: TGCGCCAGCAGCAGCCCGGGACAGGATGAAAAACTGTTTTTT

v_gene: TRBV27
d_gene: TRBD1
abundance: NA
j_gene: TRBJ2-7
CDR3aa: CASSTTGTGLYEQYF
CDR3nt: TGTGCCAGCAGCACAACCGGGACAGGGCTCTACGAGCAGTACTTC

v_gene: TRBV6-5
d_gene: NA
abundance: NA
j_gene: TRBJ2-7
CDR3aa: CASSSLGGSPYEQYF
CDR3nt: TGTGCCAGCAGTTCCTTAGGGGGTTCTCCCTACGAGCAGTACTTC

v_gene: TRBV19
d_gene: TRBD1
abundance: few
j_gene: TRBJ1-1
CDR3aa: CASSTRGTEAFF
CDR3nt: TGTGCCAGTAGTACCAGGGGGACTGAAGCTTTCTTT